The 16 T cell receptor beta chains below come from one sample, sequenced in a study of blood T cell repertoires in COVID-19 (TCRdb year 2020). Library preparation used the immunoSEQ multiplex PCR assay. TCRdb obtained this table from immuneACCESS and retained in-frame rearrangements with V and J assigned. These tables miss some clones; where compared with another copy, unresolved V genes account for less than half of the shortfall, and the remainder is unexplained. The sample contains 540,000 or so clones, around nine tenths of them found a single time. The ten top clones hold roughly 8% of the sample. Sample: peripheral blood. The origin of the receptors is a woman in her fifties or sixties with COVID-19, enrolled during active disease.

This clone came up once. A read error may produce the germline difference seen at one junction end. The CDR3 is CAVRRARDQPQHF. For the CDR3, the DNA is TGCGCGGTACGGCGGGCGAGGGATCAGCCCCAGCATTTT. The chain employs TRBV6-5 and TRBJ1-5, with D uncertain. CDR1 is MNHEY and CDR2 is SVGAGI in the germline V gene. This CDR3 has 13 amino acids.

This chain links TRBV29-1 with TRBJ1-2, with a tentative D call TRBD1 (6 bases). The CDR3 covers 15 residues. V was trimmed by 4 bases and J by 4 bases, leaving 19 bases between them. From germline, CDR1 is SQVTM and CDR2 ANQGSEA. In nucleotides, the CDR3 is TGCAGCGTTGGCACAGGGTACCCCCAAGGCTATGGCTACACCTTC. As protein: CSVGTGYPQGYGYTF.

The CDR3 region is CASSPLAGEHNEQFF. The DNA for the CDR3 is TGTGCCAGCAGTCCCCTAGCGGGGGAGCACAATGAGCAGTTCTTC. The chain has TRBV2 and TRBJ2-1; 10 bases map to TRBD2. Germline V gene sequence: CDR1 SNHLY, CDR2 FYNNEI. V shed 5 bases, J shed 5 bases, and the junction held 6 bases outside the gene matches. The CDR3 has 15 residues.

This chain joins TRBV29-1 and TRBJ2-5; 8 positions agree with TRBD2. The CDR3 is 13 amino acids. CDR1 SQVTM and CDR2 ANQGSEA come from the germline V gene. V lost 6 bases and J lost 2; bases outside the gene matches: 5. CDR3: CSVRTSRQETQYF. The CDR3 DNA sequence: TGCAGCGTGAGGACTAGCAGACAAGAGACCCAGTACTTC.

The chain couples TRBV19 to TRBJ1-4; perhaps TRBD1 as D (6 bases). CDR1 is LNHDA, CDR2 SQIVND, per germline (reference sequence). CDR3 size: 14 residues. V shed 9 bases and J shed 2 bases, with 13 bases lying between them. CDR3 sequence: CASQATGTNEKLFF. Written as DNA, the CDR3 is TGTGCCAGCCAAGCCACAGGGACTAATGAAAAACTGTTTTTT.

The gene calls are TRBV7-7 and TRBJ2-3; D may be TRBD2 (6 bases). Germline CDR1 is SSHAT and CDR2 is FNYEAQ (reference sequence). The CDR3 covers 16 residues. V was trimmed by 1 base and J by 4 bases, leaving 15 bases between them. In nucleotides, the CDR3 is TGTGCCAGCAGCTTAGGAGTCGGGACTCGCGCAGATACGCAGTATTTT. Translated: CASSLGVGTRADTQYF.

The V call is TRBV28, the J call TRBJ1-2, with D unresolved. This CDR3 contains 15 residues. The V and J ends lost 4 bases and 8 bases respectively, with 20 bases between them. Germline V CDR1 and CDR2: MDHEN, SYDVKM. CDR3: CASSSPNGVERGYTF. The CDR3 DNA follows: TGTGCCAGCAGTTCCCCAAACGGGGTTGAGAGAGGCTACACCTTC.

The rearrangement joins TRBV7-2 to TRBJ2-7; 8 bases match TRBD1. V lost 1 base and J lost 4; bases outside the gene matches: 6. The germline V gene encodes CDR1 SGHTA and CDR2 FQGNSA. CDR3 length equals 15 residues. The CDR3 DNA reads as TGTGCCAGCAGCTTAGTTGGACAGGGTCTTTACGAGCAGTACTTC. Its translation: CASSLVGQGLYEQYF.

The V and J genes are TRBV5-1 and TRBJ1-2, with TRBD1 matching over 7 bases. CDR3 length: 15 amino acids. Germline CDR1 reads SGHRS; CDR2 reads YFSETQ. Unmatched junction bases numbered 12, after V lost 5 bases and J lost 5 bases. The CDR3 region is CASSSFDGRGYGYTF. CDR3 nucleotides: TGCGCCAGCAGTTCCTTTGACGGCAGGGGGTATGGCTACACCTTC.

A word on this clone: The sample carries other DNA sequences with the same CDR3. The chain employs TRBV5-1 and TRBJ1-4, with a weak D call TRBD1 (5 bases). V was shortened by 0 bases and J by 6 bases, with 9 bases between the two germline ends. The CDR3 has 14 amino acids. Germline CDR1 and CDR2: SGHRS and YFSETQ. The chain's CDR3 is CASSLGQGYEKLFF. For the CDR3, the DNA is TGCGCCAGCAGCTTGGGGCAGGGTTATGAAAAACTGTTTTTT.

This CDR3 reads CSVRTADQPQHF. The CDR3 DNA follows: TGCAGCGTCCGGACAGCAGATCAGCCCCAGCATTTT. The rearrangement joins TRBV29-1 to TRBJ1-5; possibly TRBD1 for D (6 bases). This CDR3 has 12 amino acids. CDR1 SQVTM and CDR2 ANQGSEA come from the germline V gene. Trimming took 6 bases from V and 5 from J, leaving 11 bases between them.

The chain carries TRBV10-2 and TRBJ2-5, with 11 bases that match TRBD2. With V trimmed by 6 bases and J by 4 bases, 13 bases remained unmatched. The CDR3 is 17 residues long. CDR1 is WSHSY, CDR2 SAAADI, per germline. CDR3 in amino acids: CASSRSISGGAGETQYF. In DNA, the CDR3 is TGCGCCAGCAGCCGGTCCATTAGCGGGGGGGCAGGAGAGACCCAGTACTTC.

The rearrangement joins TRBV24-1 to TRBJ2-1; D is unclear. The CDR3 contains 16 residues. V was shortened by 6 bases and J by 0 bases, with 14 bases between the two germline ends. CDR1 KGHDR and CDR2 SFDVKD come from the germline V gene. The chain's CDR3 is CATSNWQAGSYNEQFF. CDR3 sequence (DNA): TGTGCCACCAGTAACTGGCAGGCTGGCTCCTACAATGAGCAGTTCTTC.

The V and J genes are TRBV6-6 and TRBJ1-5; 9 nucleotides align to TRBD1. The CDR3 totals 15 residues. V shed 3 bases, J shed 2 bases, and the junction held 2 bases outside the gene matches. CDR1 is MNHNY, CDR2 SVGAGI, per germline (reference sequence). The CDR3 bases are TGTGCCAGCAGTTATGACAGGGGGGGCAATCAGCCCCAGCATTTT. Protein: CASSYDRGGNQPQHF.

The rearrangement uses TRBV27 and TRBJ2-7; D unclear. The CDR3 spans 14 residues. Trimming stripped 3 bases from V and 7 bases from J, with 16 bases between. CDR1 MNHEY and CDR2 SMNVEV come from the germline V gene (reference sequence). The CDR3 region is CASSFGSTAGEQYF. In nucleotides, the CDR3 is TGTGCCAGCAGTTTTGGCAGCACCGCCGGGGAGCAGTACTTC.

The gene calls are TRBV18 and TRBJ2-3; a weak D match, TRBD2 (6 bases). CDR3 length: 14 residues. CDR1 is KGHSH, CDR2 LQKENI, per germline. The V and J ends lost 6 bases and 1 base respectively, with 11 bases between them. CDR3 loop: CASSSEGRTDTQYF. DNA for the CDR3: TGTGCCAGCTCCTCGGAGGGGCGCACAGATACGCAGTATTTT.